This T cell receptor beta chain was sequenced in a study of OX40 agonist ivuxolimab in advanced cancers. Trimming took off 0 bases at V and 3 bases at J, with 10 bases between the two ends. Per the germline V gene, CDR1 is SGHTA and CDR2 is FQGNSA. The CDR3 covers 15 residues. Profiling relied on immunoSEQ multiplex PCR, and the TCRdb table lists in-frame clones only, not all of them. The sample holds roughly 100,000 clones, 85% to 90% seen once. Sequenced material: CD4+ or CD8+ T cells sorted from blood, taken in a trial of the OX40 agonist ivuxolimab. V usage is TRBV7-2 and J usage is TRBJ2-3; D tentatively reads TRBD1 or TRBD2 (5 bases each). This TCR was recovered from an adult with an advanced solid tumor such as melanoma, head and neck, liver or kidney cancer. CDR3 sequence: CASSLAGVKTDTQYF. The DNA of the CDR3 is TGTGCCAGCAGCTTAGCGGGGGTGAAGACAGATACGCAGTATTTT.